These T cell receptor beta chains were read from a single sample in a study of T cells in Graves' hyperthyroidism and ophthalmopathy. In TCRdb, the multiplex PCR reads were re-called with MiXCR into one record per CDR3 protein. The sample has 500,000 to 750,000 distinct CDR3 sequences, under 60% seen once. The sequenced material came from peripheral blood or thyroid tissue (not recorded which). The origin of the receptors is a woman younger than 35 with Graves' hyperthyroidism. Each CDR3 is given with its conserved first and last residue. Each record gives: clone size, D gene, V gene, J gene, CDR3 DNA, CDR3 protein. The D gene is left open where the match is weak. Only some rows state a clone size, as once, few, many or a class for expanded clones.

clone_size: many
d_call: TRBD1
v_call: TRBV6-5
j_call: TRBJ1-1
cdr3_nt: TGTGCCAGCAGTTACCGGGACAGGGCCACTGAAGCTTTCTTT
cdr3_aa: CASSYRDRATEAFF

clone_size: -
d_call: -
v_call: TRBV3-1
j_call: TRBJ2-6
cdr3_nt: TGTGCCAGCAGCCACAGACTAGGAGGGGCCAACGTCCTGACTTTC
cdr3_aa: CASSHRLGGANVLTF

clone_size: many
d_call: -
v_call: TRBV19
j_call: TRBJ2-5
cdr3_nt: TGTGCCAGTAGTATCCTGGGGGGAGAGACCCAGTACTTC
cdr3_aa: CASSILGGETQYF

clone_size: few
d_call: -
v_call: TRBV9
j_call: TRBJ2-2
cdr3_nt: TGTGCCAGCAGCGCCATAGGAGGGGCCACCGGGGAGCTGTTTTTT
cdr3_aa: CASSAIGGATGELFF

clone_size: -
d_call: -
v_call: TRBV4-1
j_call: TRBJ2-3
cdr3_nt: TGCGCCAGCAGCCAAGAAGCTAGCACAGATACGCAGTATTTT
cdr3_aa: CASSQEASTDTQYF

clone_size: -
d_call: -
v_call: TRBV7-9
j_call: TRBJ1-2
cdr3_nt: TGCGCCAGCAGCCAAGTAAGAACCGGGACACAAAGGGAGGGGTATGGCTACACCTTC
cdr3_aa: CASSQVRTGTQREGYGYTF

clone_size: many
d_call: TRBD1
v_call: TRBV10-3
j_call: TRBJ1-1
cdr3_nt: TGTGCCATCAGACAGGGGATGAACACTGAAGCTTTCTTT
cdr3_aa: CAIRQGMNTEAFF

clone_size: -
d_call: -
v_call: TRBV2
j_call: TRBJ1-2
cdr3_nt: TGTGCCAGCACAGGGATTAACTATGGCTACACCTTC
cdr3_aa: CASTGINYGYTF

clone_size: -
d_call: -
v_call: TRBV29-1
j_call: TRBJ2-2
cdr3_nt: TGCAGCGTGGAGGGGACAGTAGGGGAGCTGCTTTTT
cdr3_aa: CSVEGTVGELLF

clone_size: -
d_call: -
v_call: TRBV21-1
j_call: TRBJ2-7
cdr3_nt: TGTGCCAGCAGCAGCGTCGGGGAGGGGTTCAACGAGCAGTACTTC
cdr3_aa: CASSSVGEGFNEQYF

clone_size: many
d_call: TRBD1
v_call: TRBV6-2/TRBV6-3
j_call: TRBJ1-1
cdr3_nt: TGTGCCAGCAGCGATACCCTAGGGGGCCGTACTGAAGCTTTCTTT
cdr3_aa: CASSDTLGGRTEAFF

clone_size: -
d_call: TRBD1
v_call: TRBV10-1
j_call: TRBJ1-4
cdr3_nt: TGCGCCAGCAGTGAGCAGACAGGGAATAATGAAAAACTGTTTTTT
cdr3_aa: CASSEQTGNNEKLFF

clone_size: -
d_call: -
v_call: TRBV6-1
j_call: TRBJ1-5
cdr3_nt: TGTGCCAGCAGGCCCTTCGGACTTTCAAGGGATCAGCCCCAGCATTTT
cdr3_aa: CASRPFGLSRDQPQHF

clone_size: -
d_call: -
v_call: TRBV6-5
j_call: TRBJ2-7
cdr3_nt: TGTGCCAGCAGTTACGGCGGGACAGCCATTGAAGAGCAGTACTTC
cdr3_aa: CASSYGGTAIEEQYF

clone_size: -
d_call: -
v_call: TRBV2
j_call: TRBJ2-6
cdr3_nt: TGTGCCAGCAGCTTAGAGTCGATCTGGGCCAACGTCCTGACTTTC
cdr3_aa: CASSLESIWANVLTF

clone_size: -
d_call: -
v_call: TRBV6-5
j_call: TRBJ1-5
cdr3_nt: TGTGCCAGCAGTGACCTTATTAATCAGCCCCAGCATTTT
cdr3_aa: CASSDLINQPQHF

clone_size: -
d_call: -
v_call: TRBV27
j_call: TRBJ1-1
cdr3_nt: TGTGCCATCAAGGTAGGGGAGAACACTGAAGCTTTCTTT
cdr3_aa: CAIKVGENTEAFF

clone_size: few
d_call: -
v_call: TRBV12-3/TRBV12-4
j_call: TRBJ2-7
cdr3_nt: TGTGCCAGCTCTACAGGCCAAGGGGGGGAGCAGTACTTC
cdr3_aa: CASSTGQGGEQYF

clone_size: many
d_call: -
v_call: TRBV19
j_call: TRBJ2-6
cdr3_nt: TGTGCCAGTAGGGCCGGGGGGGCCAACGTCCTGACTTTC
cdr3_aa: CASRAGGANVLTF

clone_size: -
d_call: TRBD1
v_call: TRBV7-9
j_call: TRBJ2-5
cdr3_nt: TGCGCCAGCAGCCAACCGGACAGGAAAGAGACCCAGTACTTC
cdr3_aa: CASSQPDRKETQYF

clone_size: -
d_call: TRBD2
v_call: TRBV20-1
j_call: TRBJ2-1
cdr3_nt: TGCAGTGCTAGGGACCCGGGACTAGCGGGGGGGGAGGAGCAGTTCTTC
cdr3_aa: CSARDPGLAGGEEQFF

clone_size: -
d_call: TRBD2
v_call: TRBV24-1
j_call: TRBJ2-3
cdr3_nt: TGTGCCACCAGTGATTGGGGACTAGCGGCAGAGCCTACGCAGTATTTT
cdr3_aa: CATSDWGLAAEPTQYF

clone_size: -
d_call: -
v_call: TRBV6-5
j_call: TRBJ2-5
cdr3_nt: TGTGCCACCAGAGGAGGGCGCGGTCAGCCCCAGTACTTC
cdr3_aa: CATRGGRGQPQYF

clone_size: many
d_call: -
v_call: TRBV7-7
j_call: TRBJ2-5
cdr3_nt: TGTGCCACCTTACCTCACCTAGGGGGTTCAAGCCCTCAGACCCAGTACTTC
cdr3_aa: CATLPHLGGSSPQTQYF

clone_size: -
d_call: TRBD2
v_call: TRBV19
j_call: TRBJ2-2
cdr3_nt: TGTGCCAGTAGTAACGCGGGACTATCGAACACCGGGGAGCTGTTTTTT
cdr3_aa: CASSNAGLSNTGELFF

clone_size: many
d_call: TRBD1
v_call: TRBV29-1
j_call: TRBJ1-3
cdr3_nt: TGCAGCGCCCTGGGACAGGGTCACTTCACTGGAAACACCATATATTTT
cdr3_aa: CSALGQGHFTGNTIYF

clone_size: -
d_call: TRBD2
v_call: TRBV20-1
j_call: TRBJ2-5
cdr3_nt: TGCAGTGCCATTACTAGCGGACAAGAGACCCAGTACTTC
cdr3_aa: CSAITSGQETQYF

clone_size: -
d_call: TRBD1
v_call: TRBV10-1
j_call: TRBJ2-3
cdr3_nt: TGCGCCAGCAGCCCGCAGGACAGGGGGCGAGATACGCAGTATTTT
cdr3_aa: CASSPQDRGRDTQYF

clone_size: -
d_call: -
v_call: TRBV5-1
j_call: TRBJ1-6
cdr3_nt: TGCGCCAGCAGCATAGCAGGAGAGGGAGGAAATTCACCCCTCCACTTT
cdr3_aa: CASSIAGEGGNSPLHF

clone_size: many
d_call: -
v_call: TRBV5-1
j_call: TRBJ1-1
cdr3_nt: TGCGCCAGCAGCTTCTCGGTTGGGGCTGACACTGAAGCTTTCTTT
cdr3_aa: CASSFSVGADTEAFF

clone_size: -
d_call: -
v_call: TRBV7-9
j_call: TRBJ1-1
cdr3_nt: TGTGCCAGCAGCCCTCCGGACAGAGGACCTGAAGCTTTCTTT
cdr3_aa: CASSPPDRGPEAFF

clone_size: -
d_call: -
v_call: TRBV10-2
j_call: TRBJ1-1
cdr3_nt: TGCGCCAGCGCCTCGTCGGGGTTGGACACTGAAGCTTTCTTT
cdr3_aa: CASASSGLDTEAFF

clone_size: few
d_call: -
v_call: TRBV2
j_call: TRBJ1-3
cdr3_nt: TGTGCCAGCAGTGAGGTGCAGGGAAACACCATATATTTT
cdr3_aa: CASSEVQGNTIYF

clone_size: many
d_call: TRBD1
v_call: TRBV6-6
j_call: TRBJ1-4
cdr3_nt: TGTGCCAGCAGCTGGGGACAGAATGAAAAACTGTTTTTT
cdr3_aa: CASSWGQNEKLFF

clone_size: many
d_call: -
v_call: TRBV20-1
j_call: TRBJ1-2
cdr3_nt: TGCAGTGCGAAGGAACAGGGATACTCTGGCTACACCTTC
cdr3_aa: CSAKEQGYSGYTF

clone_size: few
d_call: -
v_call: TRBV12-3/TRBV12-4
j_call: TRBJ1-4
cdr3_nt: TGTGCCAGCAGTGCTTTAAGGGAAAAACTGTTTTTT
cdr3_aa: CASSALREKLFF

clone_size: many
d_call: TRBD1
v_call: TRBV20-1
j_call: TRBJ1-2
cdr3_nt: TGCAGTGCCTGGGACGGTCAGGGGGACTATGGCTACACCTTC
cdr3_aa: CSAWDGQGDYGYTF

clone_size: once
d_call: -
v_call: TRBV6-4
j_call: TRBJ2-2
cdr3_nt: TGTGCCAGCAGAGACCACACCGGGGGGCCGTTTTTT
cdr3_aa: CASRDHTGGPFF

clone_size: many
d_call: -
v_call: TRBV7-2
j_call: TRBJ1-2
cdr3_nt: TGTGCCAGCAGCTTTCAGGGAAGCAACTATGGCTACACCTTC
cdr3_aa: CASSFQGSNYGYTF

clone_size: many
d_call: -
v_call: TRBV15
j_call: TRBJ2-2
cdr3_nt: TGTGCCACCAGCAGAGGCTGGGCAGCTGACACCGGGGAGCTGTTTTTT
cdr3_aa: CATSRGWAADTGELFF

clone_size: -
d_call: TRBD2
v_call: TRBV4-1
j_call: TRBJ2-2
cdr3_nt: TGCGCCAGCAGCCAAGATGTTGGGGCGGGAGGGACCGGGGAGCTGTTTTTT
cdr3_aa: CASSQDVGAGGTGELFF

clone_size: many
d_call: -
v_call: TRBV29-1
j_call: TRBJ2-2
cdr3_nt: TGCAGCGCGACAGCCTCGAACACCGGGGAGCTGTTTTTT
cdr3_aa: CSATASNTGELFF

clone_size: -
d_call: -
v_call: TRBV11-2
j_call: TRBJ1-1
cdr3_nt: TGTGCCAGCAGCTTAGACCAGGGTAAAGCTTTCTTT
cdr3_aa: CASSLDQGKAFF

clone_size: many
d_call: -
v_call: TRBV12-3/TRBV12-4
j_call: TRBJ1-4
cdr3_nt: TGTGCCAGCAGTTTAGGGTTGGGCAGACGAACAACTAATGAAAAACTGTTTTTT
cdr3_aa: CASSLGLGRRTTNEKLFF

clone_size: many
d_call: TRBD1
v_call: TRBV9
j_call: TRBJ2-5
cdr3_nt: TGTGCCAGCAGCACATTAGACAGGGGGCTAGAGACCCAGTACTTC
cdr3_aa: CASSTLDRGLETQYF

clone_size: many
d_call: -
v_call: TRBV6-2/TRBV6-3
j_call: TRBJ2-7
cdr3_nt: TGTGCCAGCAGCTACTCGGGAGGGGGCACCTACGAGCAGTACTTC
cdr3_aa: CASSYSGGGTYEQYF

clone_size: -
d_call: TRBD2
v_call: TRBV12-3/TRBV12-4
j_call: TRBJ2-6
cdr3_nt: TGTGCCAGCAGCTTAAACGGGAGGGCCGGGGCCAACGTCCTGACTTTC
cdr3_aa: CASSLNGRAGANVLTF

clone_size: -
d_call: TRBD1
v_call: TRBV15
j_call: TRBJ1-2
cdr3_nt: TGTGCCACCAGCAGCTCCCCACCGACAGGGAACTATGGCTACACCTTC
cdr3_aa: CATSSSPPTGNYGYTF

clone_size: few
d_call: -
v_call: TRBV4-1
j_call: TRBJ1-4
cdr3_nt: TGCGCCAGCAGCGCGACACCAGGAGGCGAAAAACTGTTTTTT
cdr3_aa: CASSATPGGEKLFF

clone_size: few
d_call: -
v_call: TRBV20-1
j_call: TRBJ2-7
cdr3_nt: TGCAGTGCGATTTGGCCCCGGGCCTACGAGCAGTACTTC
cdr3_aa: CSAIWPRAYEQYF

clone_size: -
d_call: -
v_call: TRBV29-1
j_call: TRBJ1-1
cdr3_nt: TGCAGCGTGAGGGAGCGGGGCACCCCGAACACTGAAGCTTTCTTT
cdr3_aa: CSVRERGTPNTEAFF

clone_size: -
d_call: TRBD1
v_call: TRBV24-1
j_call: TRBJ1-2
cdr3_nt: TGTGCCACCAGTGATACGCAGGGGGCAAACTATGGCTACACCTTC
cdr3_aa: CATSDTQGANYGYTF

clone_size: -
d_call: -
v_call: TRBV6-4
j_call: TRBJ2-3
cdr3_nt: TGTGCCAGCAGTTTAAATCAGGGCACAGATACGCAGTATTTT
cdr3_aa: CASSLNQGTDTQYF

clone_size: few
d_call: TRBD2
v_call: TRBV29-1
j_call: TRBJ2-1
cdr3_nt: TGCAGCGTTGAAGGGACTAGCAATCGCGCTGAGCAGTTCTTC
cdr3_aa: CSVEGTSNRAEQFF

clone_size: many
d_call: -
v_call: TRBV5-6
j_call: TRBJ2-2
cdr3_nt: TGTGCCAGCAGCTTGGTGGGTCCCGGGGAGCTGTTTTTT
cdr3_aa: CASSLVGPGELFF

clone_size: -
d_call: -
v_call: TRBV7-9
j_call: TRBJ2-1
cdr3_nt: TGTGCCAGCAGCTTGGCACCGGGGTGGGACGATGAGCAGTTCTTC
cdr3_aa: CASSLAPGWDDEQFF

clone_size: many
d_call: TRBD2
v_call: TRBV4-2
j_call: TRBJ2-7
cdr3_nt: TGTGCCAGCAGCCACCCTATTACTAGCGGGAGCTCCTACGAGCAGTACTTC
cdr3_aa: CASSHPITSGSSYEQYF

clone_size: once
d_call: TRBD2
v_call: TRBV20-1
j_call: TRBJ2-7
cdr3_nt: TGCAGTGCTAGAGTACTAGCGGGAGGGCCGGGTTACGAGCAGTACTTC
cdr3_aa: CSARVLAGGPGYEQYF

clone_size: -
d_call: -
v_call: TRBV5-1
j_call: TRBJ2-7
cdr3_nt: TGCGCCAGCAGCATTCGCGAATCCACAGGGTCCTGGGGCTACGAGCAGTACTTC
cdr3_aa: CASSIRESTGSWGYEQYF

clone_size: -
d_call: TRBD2
v_call: TRBV29-1
j_call: TRBJ2-5
cdr3_nt: TGCAGCGTCGGCAGAGCGGGAGAAACAGAGACCCAGTACTTC
cdr3_aa: CSVGRAGETETQYF